These 9 T cell receptor beta chains originate from one sample sequenced in a study of post-analysis software for immune sequencing data. Study results and caveats: Controls had lower frequencies than patients of roughly five TRBV segments, which included TRBV5-6, TRBV5-1 and TRBV20-1.

Their recognized antigens are unknown. Libraries were made from TCR beta cDNA, and they carried unique molecular identifiers. MiXCR, applied by TCRdb to the PCR reads, yields one record per CDR3 protein. This table has around 190,000 distinct CDR3 sequences, roughly 28% appearing once. Sample: blood. Source of these receptors: a girl under 18 with multiple sclerosis.

This chain joins TRBV7-3 and TRBJ2-1; 11 bases align to TRBD2. The V gene's germline CDR1 is SGHTA and CDR2 FQGTGA. The CDR3 covers 15 residues. The ends lost 6 bases at V and 3 bases at J; junction bases unmatched: 4. CDR3 coding DNA: TGTGCCAGCAGTCTTAGCGGGGGGGGCTACAATGAGCAGTTCTTC. The encoded protein is CASSLSGGGYNEQFF.

The genes are TRBV28 and TRBJ2-4; TRBD1 or TRBD2 may be the D gene (5 bases each). Deletions cut 4 bases from V and 13 bases from J, with 17 bases between. CDR1 and CDR2 from the germline V gene are MDHEN and SYDVKM. The CDR3 covers 13 residues. The CDR3 here is CASSSEGLYGQYF. CDR3 in DNA: TGTGCCAGCAGTTCCGAGGGGCTGTACGGGCAGTACTTC.

Details on this clonotype: This sequence may be a read error, since a much larger clone differs from it by one base. The V gene is TRBV5-1, the J gene TRBJ2-1; maybe TRBD1 (6 bases). Germline V gene lookup returns CDR1 SGHRS and CDR2 YFSETQ. Trimming pared 1 base from V and 13 bases from J, leaving 21 bases between. The length of the CDR3 is 15 residues. CDR3 bases: TGCGCCAGCAGCTTGACTACAGGGCCGTGGGAGACCCAGTTCTTC. Its translation is CASSLTTGPWETQFF.

The sample holds many counts of this clonotype. J is TRBJ2-5 and V is TRBV6-5, with TRBD2 identical over 12 bases. Germline values: CDR1 MNHEY, CDR2 SVGAGI. The V and J ends lost 6 bases and 6 bases, in that order; junction bases with no gene match: 14. CDR3 length: 17 residues. CDR3 residues: CASRPWTSGKGGKTQYF. CDR3 DNA sequence: TGTGCCAGCAGGCCCTGGACTAGCGGGAAAGGCGGAAAGACCCAGTACTTC.

This clonotype was seen repeatedly, ten times or more. The chain has TRBV28 and TRBJ1-2; tentatively, D is TRBD1 (5 bases). This CDR3 has 15 residues. The germline CDR1 and CDR2 sequences are MDHEN and SYDVKM. The ends were cut back, 2 bases at V and 4 bases at J, with 14 bases in the middle. The CDR3: CASSLVGRAPYGYTF. For the CDR3, the DNA is TGTGCCAGCAGTTTAGTGGGCAGGGCCCCCTATGGCTACACCTTC.

In its sample, this clonotype was seen a few times. A read error may account for a junction end that differs from germline. The genes are TRBV20-1 and TRBJ2-7, with 8 bases fitting TRBD1. This CDR3 is built from 12 residues. Germline CDR1 DFQATT, CDR2 SNEGSKA (reference sequence). In DNA, the CDR3 is TGCAATGCTACGGACAGGGCTTACGAGCAGTACTTC. Its protein is CNATDRAYEQYF.

The chain has TRBV12-3 or TRBV12-4 and TRBJ1-6; possible D gene TRBD1, 5 bases. V shed 5 bases and J shed 0 bases, with 23 bases lying between them. This CDR3 has 20 amino acids. CDR3 coding DNA: TGTGCCAGCAGTCGAGAGACAGCTTTCCTGCCGAGCTCCTATAATTCACCCCTCCACTTT. Protein: CASSRETAFLPSSYNSPLHF.

The chain recombines TRBV5-1 with TRBJ2-3; TRBD2 matches at 9 bases. V lost 2 bases to trimming and J lost 2 bases; unmatched junction nucleotides: 3. This CDR3 contains 15 residues. Germline values: CDR1 SGHRS, CDR2 YFSETQ. CDR3 sequence: CASSFLAGSTDTQYF. DNA of the CDR3: TGCGCCAGCAGCTTCCTAGCGGGGTCCACAGATACGCAGTATTTT.

This clonotype came up a few times. The chain has TRBV30 and TRBJ2-1; D gene uncertain. The CDR3 is 14 amino acids. CDR1 is GTSNPN, CDR2 SVGIG, per germline (reference sequence). V dropped 3 bases and J dropped 7 bases, with 16 bases sitting between them. DNA of the CDR3: TGTGCCTGGAGCCCACCGTCGGGTCGTAATGAGCAGTTCTTC. This sequence encodes CAWSPPSGRNEQFF.